This T cell receptor (beta chain) comes out of a study of blood T cell repertoires in COVID-19. Whole-study context: Acute and convalescent COVID-19 samples came from the United States, Italy and Spain.

Participants' own reports of clinical history determined their cohort assignment. Exposed volunteers were people who met a COVID-19 case within 2 weeks before study entry. The germline V gene encodes CDR1 SGHRS and CDR2 YFSETQ. CDR3 length: 13 residues. The germline V and J ends were trimmed by 4 bases and 5 bases, with 12 bases remaining between them. Assay used: immunoSEQ multiplex PCR; TCRdb lists only in-frame clones, some missing. The profile covers roughly 240,000 clones, with about nine tenths appearing a single time and 0.85% to 0.95% taken by the ten largest. The sequence was collected from a man in his fifties who had been exposed to COVID-19. V and J are TRBV5-1 and TRBJ1-1; unclear D gene. Sequenced material: PBMCs or T cells enriched from blood (not recorded which). CDR3 residues: CASSPFSGTEAFF. CDR3 in DNA: TGCGCCAGCAGCCCCTTTTCGGGTACTGAAGCTTTCTTT. The complete variable domain, with remaining parts taken from reference TRBV5-1 and TRBJ1-1, reads KAGVTQTPRYLIKTRGQQVTLSCSPISGHRSVSWYQQTPGQGLQFLFEYFSETQRNKGNFPGRFSGRQFSNSRSEMNVSTLELGDSALYLCASSPFSGTEAFFGQGTRLTVV.